This paragraph covers one T cell receptor (beta chain) sequence. Germline lookup yields CDR1 SGHVS and CDR2 FQNEAQ. CDR3 length: 16 amino acids. V trimming: 5 bases; J trimming: 0 bases; junction bases outside the gene matches: 6. The sample originates from a study of blood T cell repertoires in COVID-19. The wider study: In each case, the material was cDNA or gDNA derived from T cells, B-cell-depleted T cells, or PBMCs.

Method: immunoSEQ multiplex PCR; TCRdb's copy keeps in-frame clones and lacks some. The sample has some 180,000 clones; 84% are singletons. The specimen sequenced was peripheral blood. The receptor comes from a human donor in a cohort sampled during active COVID-19. V is TRBV7-8 and J is TRBJ1-5; 8 bases fit TRBD1. CDR3 region: CASSPRDRSSNQPQHF. The CDR3 DNA reads as TGTGCCAGCAGCCCTCGGGACAGGTCTAGCAATCAGCCCCAGCATTTT.